This TCR beta chain was documented in a study of cytomegalovirus exposure and HLA in healthy donors. Study-level findings and limits: Later, an analysis showed that TCR beta chains associated with HLA were more clonally expanded than others that were equally common.

PCR used 60 Vbeta primers and 13 Jbeta primers. This table comes from immunoSEQ multiplex PCR, and its TCRdb copy is limited to in-frame clones, with some not included. The sample has some 210,000 clones, approximately 80% seen once; the top ten hold less than 4.5%. For this clone: What it binds is unknown.

The length of the CDR3 is 18 residues. With 3 bases clipped from V and 8 bases from J, the junction kept 16 bases outside the gene matches. The germline CDR1 and CDR2 sequences are MNHEY and SMNVEV (reference sequence). This TCR was recovered from a male donor in good health and CMV-seronegative. The sample comprised PBMCs. The chain carries TRBV27 and TRBJ2-3, with 11 bases aligning to TRBD1. DNA of the CDR3: TGTGCCAGCAGTTTGAGGACAGGGGGCGCATGGACAGGGGTTACGCAGTATTTT. It codes for CASSLRTGGAWTGVTQYF.